This T cell receptor (beta chain) was recovered during a study of T cell responses to AZD1222 COVID-19 vaccine. Study results and limitations: White British donors predominated, females outnumbered males, and clonal diversity was possibly underestimated.

On this clone: Its specificity is unknown.

This CDR3 spans 15 amino acids. Germline lookup yields CDR1 SGHTS and CDR2 YDEGEE. V gave up 4 bases and J gave up 0 bases, with 10 bases separating them. Only in-frame clones appear in the TCRdb table, and some are missing; sequencing was by immunoSEQ multiplex PCR. The sample shows around 200,000 clones, roughly 88% of them seen only once. This TCR was recovered from an adult in good health. This chain joins TRBV5-8 and TRBJ2-2, with a tentative D call TRBD1 (5 bases). The material was peripheral blood, obtained on day 0 of AZD1222 vaccination. Here the CDR3 DNA reads TGTGCCAGCAGCACAGGACATACGAACACCGGGGAGCTGTTTTTT. It specifies CASSTGHTNTGELFF.